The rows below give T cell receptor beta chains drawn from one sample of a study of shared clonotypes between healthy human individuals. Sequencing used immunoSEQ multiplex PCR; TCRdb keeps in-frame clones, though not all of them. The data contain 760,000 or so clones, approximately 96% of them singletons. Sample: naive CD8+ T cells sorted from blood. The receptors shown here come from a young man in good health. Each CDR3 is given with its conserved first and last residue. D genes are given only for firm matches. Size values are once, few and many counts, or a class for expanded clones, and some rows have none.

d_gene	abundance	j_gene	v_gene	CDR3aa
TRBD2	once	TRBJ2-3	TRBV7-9	CASSPPTSGGYTDTQYF
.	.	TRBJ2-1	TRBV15	CATSSPNEQFF
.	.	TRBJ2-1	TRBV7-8	CASSFSLGPYNEQFF
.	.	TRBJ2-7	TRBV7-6	CASSLAEGGYEQYF
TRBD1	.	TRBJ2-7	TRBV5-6	CASSQTGERYEQYF
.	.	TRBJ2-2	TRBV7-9	CASSLGYGQRTGELFF
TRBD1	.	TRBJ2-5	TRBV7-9	CATRKLQGAGETQYF
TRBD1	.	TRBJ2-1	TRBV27	CASSTGTGGNNEQFF
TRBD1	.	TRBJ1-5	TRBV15	CATSTRQGRSNQPQHF
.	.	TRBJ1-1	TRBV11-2	CASSLDRGSNTEAFF
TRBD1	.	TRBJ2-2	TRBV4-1	CASSQQSGQETNTGELFF
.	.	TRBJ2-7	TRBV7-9	CASSLGDEQYF
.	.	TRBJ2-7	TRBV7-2	CASSPTRYYEQYF
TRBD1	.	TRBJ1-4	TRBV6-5	CASSPGTGVGLFF
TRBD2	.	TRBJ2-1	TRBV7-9	CASSPSGSSYNEQFF
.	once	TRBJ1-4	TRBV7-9	CASISWQAANEKLFF
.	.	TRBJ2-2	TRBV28	CASSSLREIYTGELFF
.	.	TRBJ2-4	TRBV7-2	CASSLGPENIQYF
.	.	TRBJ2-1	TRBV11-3	CASSAGLGNNNEQFF
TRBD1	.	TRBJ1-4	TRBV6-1	CASSEIQGATNEKLFF
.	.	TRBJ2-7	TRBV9	CASSDDRYYEQYF
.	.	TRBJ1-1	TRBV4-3	CASSQDSGGRSEAFF
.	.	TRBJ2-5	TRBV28	CASSFLREQETQYF
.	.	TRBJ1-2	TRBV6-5	CASSPGGDYGYTF
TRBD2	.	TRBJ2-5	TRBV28	CASSLTGGEETQYF
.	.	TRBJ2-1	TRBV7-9	CASSLGRENEQFF
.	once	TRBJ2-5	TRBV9	CASSPRADWGQETQYF
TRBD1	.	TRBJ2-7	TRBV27	CASSLRQGLTEQYF
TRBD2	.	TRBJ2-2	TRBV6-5	CASSPLAGGTGELFF
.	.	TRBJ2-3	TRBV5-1	CASSSTGTDTQYF
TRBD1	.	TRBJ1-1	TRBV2	CASSRDSYNTEAFF
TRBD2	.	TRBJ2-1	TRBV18	CASSLTPGLAGDNEQFF
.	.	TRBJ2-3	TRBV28	CASSFRPSTDTQYF
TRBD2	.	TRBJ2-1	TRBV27	CASTLAGSSYNEQFF
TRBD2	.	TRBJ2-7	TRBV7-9	CASSLDPLILAGGYEQYF
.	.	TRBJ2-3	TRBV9	CASSASGLPRDTQYF
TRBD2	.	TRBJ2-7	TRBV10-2	CASSESTSGAYEQYF
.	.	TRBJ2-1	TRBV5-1	CASSLAGTGNEQFF
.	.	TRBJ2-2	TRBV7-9	CASSLSTGELFF
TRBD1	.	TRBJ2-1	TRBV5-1	CASSLKGTAYLNNEQFF
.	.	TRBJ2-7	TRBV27	CASRRPGVVPHEQYF
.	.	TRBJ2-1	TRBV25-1	CASSEFEGRDNEQFF
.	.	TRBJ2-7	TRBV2	CASSVYETRAYEQYF
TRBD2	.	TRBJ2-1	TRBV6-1	CASSELYPSGGPYNEQFF
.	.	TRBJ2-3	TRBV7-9	CASSSEGADTQYF
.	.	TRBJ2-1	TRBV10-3	CAIRTNPDRDNEQFF